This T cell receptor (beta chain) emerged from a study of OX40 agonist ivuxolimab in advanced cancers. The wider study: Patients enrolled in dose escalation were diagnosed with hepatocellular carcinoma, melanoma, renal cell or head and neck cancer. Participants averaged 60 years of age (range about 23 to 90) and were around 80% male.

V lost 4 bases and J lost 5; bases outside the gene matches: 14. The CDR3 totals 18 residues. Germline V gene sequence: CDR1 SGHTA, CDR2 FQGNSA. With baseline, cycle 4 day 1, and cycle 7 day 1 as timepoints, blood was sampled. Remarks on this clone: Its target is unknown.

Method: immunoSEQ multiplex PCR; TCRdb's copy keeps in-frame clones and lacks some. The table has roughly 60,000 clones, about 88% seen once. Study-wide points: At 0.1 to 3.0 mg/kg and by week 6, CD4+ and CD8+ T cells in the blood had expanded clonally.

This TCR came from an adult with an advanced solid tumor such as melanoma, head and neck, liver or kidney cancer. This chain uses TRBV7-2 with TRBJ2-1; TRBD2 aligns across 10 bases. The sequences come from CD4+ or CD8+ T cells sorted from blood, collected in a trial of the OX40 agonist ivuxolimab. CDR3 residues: CASSSPTQTSGRDNEQFF. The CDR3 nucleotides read TGTGCCAGCAGCTCCCCTACCCAGACTAGCGGGCGCGACAATGAGCAGTTCTTC.